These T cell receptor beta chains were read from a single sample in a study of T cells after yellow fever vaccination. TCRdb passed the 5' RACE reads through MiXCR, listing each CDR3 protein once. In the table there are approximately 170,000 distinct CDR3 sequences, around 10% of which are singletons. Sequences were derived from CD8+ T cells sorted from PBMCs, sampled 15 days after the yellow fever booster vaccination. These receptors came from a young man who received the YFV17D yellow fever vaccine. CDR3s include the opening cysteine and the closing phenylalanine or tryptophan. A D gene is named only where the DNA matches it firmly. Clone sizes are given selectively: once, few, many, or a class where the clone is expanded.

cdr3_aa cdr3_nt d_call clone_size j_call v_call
CSVGRGGEEQYF TGCAGCGTTGGGCGGGGTGGAGAAGAGCAGTACTTC NA many TRBJ2-7 TRBV29-1
CSVGRQGTGFEQFF TGCAGCGTGGGCCGACAGGGGACGGGTTTTGAGCAGTTCTTC TRBD1 few TRBJ2-1 TRBV29-1
CASSNRQGSYEQYF TGTGCCAGCAGCAATAGACAGGGTAGCTACGAGCAGTACTTC TRBD1 once TRBJ2-7 TRBV11-2
CASSWGAYEQYF TGTGCCAGCAGTTGGGGGGCGTACGAGCAGTACTTC NA few TRBJ2-7 TRBV12-3/TRBV12-4
CSALTGTKISAEAFF TGCAGTGCGCTTACCGGGACAAAAATTTCTGCTGAAGCTTTCTTT NA NA TRBJ1-1 TRBV20-1
CASSSLDRVGNQPQHF TGTGCCAGCAGTTCACTGGACAGGGTGGGAAATCAGCCCCAGCATTTT TRBD1 NA TRBJ1-5 TRBV27
CASRPSMGGLGTGELFF TGTGCCAGCAGACCCTCCATGGGGGGGTTGGGCACCGGGGAGCTGTTTTTT TRBD2 NA TRBJ2-2 TRBV12-3/TRBV12-4
CASSHLPGGNTEAFF TGTGCCAGCAGCCATCTCCCGGGTGGGAACACTGAAGCTTTCTTT NA few TRBJ1-1 TRBV3-1
CASSPEGHFSSYNEQFF TGTGCCAGCAGCCCAGAGGGGCACTTTAGCTCCTACAATGAGCAGTTCTTC NA few TRBJ2-1 TRBV7-2
CASSGMGGREKLFF TGTGCCAGCAGCGGAATGGGCGGACGGGAAAAACTGTTTTTT NA few TRBJ1-4 TRBV9
CASSQDLGGTNGNIQYF TGCGCCAGCAGCCAAGATCTTGGGGGTACAAATGGGAACATTCAGTACTTC NA many TRBJ2-4 TRBV4-1
CATSSRQGLGNEQFF TGTGCCACCAGCAGCAGACAGGGGTTGGGGAATGAGCAGTTCTTC TRBD1 few TRBJ2-1 TRBV15
CASSYSGGAYTDTQYF TGTGCCAGCAGCTATAGCGGGGGGGCTTACACAGATACGCAGTATTTT TRBD2 few TRBJ2-3 TRBV5-6
CASSLGGGGAQYF TGTGCCAGCAGCTTAGGGGGCGGAGGCGCCCAGTACTTC NA few TRBJ2-5 TRBV11-2
CASSFTGGDEKLFF TGCGCCAGCAGCTTCACAGGGGGTGATGAAAAACTGTTTTTT TRBD1 NA TRBJ1-4 TRBV5-1
CASSQDTGEYYEQYF TGCGCCAGCAGCCAAGATACAGGGGAGTACTACGAGCAGTACTTC TRBD1 few TRBJ2-7 TRBV4-3
CASSELPGGGTDTQYF TGTGCCAGCAGTGAACTTCCGGGGGGGGGCACAGATACGCAGTATTTT TRBD2 NA TRBJ2-3 TRBV25-1
CASSHTVSSTDTQYF TGTGCCAGCAGCCATACAGTGTCTAGCACAGATACGCAGTATTTT NA few TRBJ2-3 TRBV7-9
CASSVGGGRGPEDMNTGELFF TGTGCCAGCAGCGTAGGAGGGGGGAGGGGGCCCGAGGACATGAACACCGGGGAGCTGTTTTTT NA NA TRBJ2-2 TRBV9
CASSESGGPTGETQYF TGTGCCAGCAGCGAGAGCGGCGGACCTACGGGAGAGACCCAGTACTTC NA NA TRBJ2-5 TRBV9
CASSLEGTVSYTF TGTGCCAGCAGTTTAGAGGGGACGGTGAGCTACACCTTC NA few TRBJ1-2 TRBV27
CASSLETGEAFF TGTGCCAGCAGCCTAGAAACAGGTGAAGCTTTCTTT NA few TRBJ1-1 TRBV5-4
CSARTNRNYGYTF TGCAGTGCTAGAACGAACAGAAACTATGGCTACACCTTC NA NA TRBJ1-2 TRBV20-1
CASTPLLYGYTF TGTGCCAGCACCCCTTTGCTCTATGGCTACACCTTC NA many TRBJ1-2 TRBV7-2
CSVPLNEKLFF TGCAGCGTCCCCCTTAATGAAAAACTGTTTTTT NA NA TRBJ1-4 TRBV29-1
CASSYNGGANVLTF TGTGCCAGCAGTTACAATGGGGGGGCCAACGTCCTGACTTTC NA few TRBJ2-6 TRBV6-5
CSVEDGTGYYGYTF TGCAGCGTTGAAGATGGTACAGGGTACTATGGCTACACCTTC NA few TRBJ1-2 TRBV29-1
CASSPGTGQTEAFF TGTGCCAGCAGCCCCGGGACAGGGCAAACTGAAGCTTTCTTT TRBD1 NA TRBJ1-1 TRBV14
CASRGRMNTEAFF TGTGCCAGCAGAGGACGGATGAACACTGAAGCTTTCTTT NA few TRBJ1-1 TRBV7-9
CASSQDPLGQGMQPQHF TGCGCCAGCAGCCAAGATCCGCTGGGACAGGGCATGCAGCCCCAGCATTTT TRBD1 many TRBJ1-5 TRBV4-1
CASSAGLPYEQYF TGTGCCAGCAGCGCAGGACTTCCCTACGAGCAGTACTTC NA many TRBJ2-7 TRBV7-9
CASSPELRNQPQHF TGTGCCAGCAGCCCGGAGCTGCGCAATCAGCCCCAGCATTTT NA NA TRBJ1-5 TRBV7-8
CASSLLGTGTYEQFF TGTGCCAGCAGCTTACTGGGGACAGGGACCTATGAGCAGTTCTTC TRBD1 few TRBJ2-1 TRBV7-3
CASSLNTVTDTQYF TGTGCCAGCAGTTTAAATACAGTCACAGATACGCAGTATTTT NA few TRBJ2-3 TRBV12-3/TRBV12-4
CASSLVLAGDTGELFF TGTGCCAGCAGCTTAGTTCTAGCGGGTGACACCGGGGAGCTGTTTTTT TRBD2 many TRBJ2-2 TRBV7-9
CASSQEAASTEAFF TGTGCCAGCAGCCAAGAGGCAGCTAGCACTGAAGCTTTCTTT NA NA TRBJ1-1 TRBV4-2
CASSLQGTYNYGYTF TGTGCCAGCAGTTTACAGGGCACCTATAACTATGGCTACACCTTC NA NA TRBJ1-2 TRBV27
CASSHVPGANYEQYF TGTGCCAGCAGCCACGTACCGGGAGCAAACTACGAGCAGTACTTC NA NA TRBJ2-7 TRBV4-2
CASSRQGAYEQYF TGCGCCAGCAGCCGACAGGGGGCCTACGAGCAGTACTTC TRBD1 NA TRBJ2-7 TRBV4-1
CASSVGHLNAVADTQYF TGTGCCAGCAGCGTAGGCCACTTGAACGCAGTCGCAGATACGCAGTATTTT NA NA TRBJ2-3 TRBV9
CASSLGLAAWGEQFF TGTGCCAGCAGCCTCGGACTAGCGGCCTGGGGTGAGCAGTTCTTC TRBD2 once TRBJ2-1 TRBV13
CASSFFGSGMNTEAFF TGTGCCAGCAGTTTCTTTGGCAGTGGCATGAACACTGAAGCTTTCTTT NA few TRBJ1-1 TRBV12-3/TRBV12-4
CASSSPRDRGNYGYTF TGTGCCAGCAGCTCCCCCCGGGACAGGGGTAACTATGGCTACACCTTC TRBD1 few TRBJ1-2 TRBV12-3/TRBV12-4
CASSLAEGNTEAFF TGTGCCAGCAGCTTAGCGGAGGGGAACACTGAAGCTTTCTTT NA NA TRBJ1-1 TRBV7-6
CASSQEGQGNYGYTF TGCGCCAGCAGCCAAGAGGGACAGGGCAACTATGGCTACACCTTC TRBD1 few TRBJ1-2 TRBV4-1
CASSLGGTGRGYPF TGTGCCAGCAGCTTAGGAGGGACAGGGAGAGGCTACCCCTTC TRBD1 once TRBJ1-2 TRBV7-2
CASSPGFPPGNNEQFF TGTGCCAGCAGCCCTGGTTTCCCCCCTGGAAACAATGAGCAGTTCTTC NA NA TRBJ2-1 TRBV3-1
CASSWGTSRGPDTQYF TGTGCCAGCAGTTGGGGAACTAGCAGGGGGCCAGATACGCAGTATTTT TRBD1 NA TRBJ2-3 TRBV12-3/TRBV12-4
CASSYGGTWEAEAFF TGTGCCAGCAGTTACGGAGGTACGTGGGAAGCTGAAGCTTTCTTT NA few TRBJ1-1 TRBV6-6
CASSVGQADGYTF TGTGCCAGCAGCGTAGGACAGGCGGATGGCTACACCTTC NA few TRBJ1-2 TRBV9
CASSGDYGETQYF TGTGCCAGCAGCGGGGACTACGGGGAGACCCAGTACTTC TRBD2 few TRBJ2-5 TRBV5-4
CSVEGGRGGSNEQYF TGCAGCGTTGAAGGGGGCAGGGGGGGTTCCAACGAGCAGTACTTC NA few TRBJ2-7 TRBV29-1
CAISERLAGETQYF TGTGCCATCAGTGAGCGTCTAGCTGGTGAGACCCAGTACTTC NA few TRBJ2-5 TRBV10-3